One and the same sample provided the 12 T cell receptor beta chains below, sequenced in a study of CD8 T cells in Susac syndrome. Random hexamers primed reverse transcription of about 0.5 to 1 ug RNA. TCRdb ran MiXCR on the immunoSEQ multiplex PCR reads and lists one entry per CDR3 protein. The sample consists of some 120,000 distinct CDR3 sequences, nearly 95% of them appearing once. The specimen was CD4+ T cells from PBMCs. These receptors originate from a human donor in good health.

The CDR3 here is CASRNPGRRTNTEAFF. CDR3 bases: TGTGCCAGCAGAAATCCGGGAAGACGAACGAACACTGAAGCTTTCTTT. The chain links TRBV6-1 to TRBJ1-1; D gene unclear. Trimming took 6 bases from V and 1 from J, leaving 18 bases between them. The CDR3 is made up of 16 amino acids. CDR1 is MNHNS and CDR2 is SASEGT in the germline V gene.

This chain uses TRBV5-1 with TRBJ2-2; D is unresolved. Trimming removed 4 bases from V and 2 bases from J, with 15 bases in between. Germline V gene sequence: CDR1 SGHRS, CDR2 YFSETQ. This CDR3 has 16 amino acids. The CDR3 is CASSATSGGNTGELFF. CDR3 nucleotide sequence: TGCGCCAGCAGCGCAACTTCGGGTGGAAACACCGGGGAGCTGTTTTTT.

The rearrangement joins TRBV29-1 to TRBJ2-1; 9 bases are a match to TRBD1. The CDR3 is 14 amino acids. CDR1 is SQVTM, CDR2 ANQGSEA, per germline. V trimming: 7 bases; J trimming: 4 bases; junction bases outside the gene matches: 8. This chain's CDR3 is CSAGGGQGYNEQFF. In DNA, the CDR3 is TGCAGCGCCGGGGGAGGACAGGGGTACAATGAGCAGTTCTTC.

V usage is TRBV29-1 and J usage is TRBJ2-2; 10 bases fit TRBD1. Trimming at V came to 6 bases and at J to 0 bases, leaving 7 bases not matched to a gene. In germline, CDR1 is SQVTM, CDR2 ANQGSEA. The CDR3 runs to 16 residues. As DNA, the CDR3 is TGCAGCGTGGGACGGACAGGGGGGGCGAACACCGGGGAGCTGTTTTTT. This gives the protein CSVGRTGGANTGELFF.

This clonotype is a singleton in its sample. Written as DNA, the CDR3 is TGCAGCGTTGAAGATCAGGGGGGATCGAACAATGAGCAGTTCTTC. Protein product: CSVEDQGGSNNEQFF. The rearrangement joins TRBV29-1 to TRBJ2-1; a possible D gene is TRBD1 (7 bases). V shed 0 bases and J shed 5 bases, with 14 bases lying between them. The CDR3 is 15 residues long. The germline V gene has CDR1 SQVTM and CDR2 ANQGSEA.

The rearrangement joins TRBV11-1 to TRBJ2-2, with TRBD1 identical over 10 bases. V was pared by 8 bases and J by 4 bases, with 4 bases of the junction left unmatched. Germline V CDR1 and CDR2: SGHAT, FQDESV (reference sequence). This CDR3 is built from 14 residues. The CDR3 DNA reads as TGTGCCAGCCAACGGGACAGGGGCACCGGGGAGCTGTTTTTT. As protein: CASQRDRGTGELFF. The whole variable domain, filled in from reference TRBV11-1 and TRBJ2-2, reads EAEVAQSPRYKITEKSQAVAFWCDPISGHATLYWYRQILGQGPELLVQFQDESVVDDSQLPKDRFSAERLKGVDSTLKIQPAELGDSAMYLCASQRDRGTGELFFGEGSRLTVL.

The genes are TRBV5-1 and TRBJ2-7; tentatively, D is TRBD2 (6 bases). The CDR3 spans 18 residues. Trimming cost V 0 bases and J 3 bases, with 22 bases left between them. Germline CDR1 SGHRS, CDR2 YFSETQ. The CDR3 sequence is CASSLAGTQRLMSYEQYF. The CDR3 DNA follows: TGCGCCAGCAGCTTGGCCGGGACTCAGAGGCTGATGAGCTACGAGCAGTACTTC.

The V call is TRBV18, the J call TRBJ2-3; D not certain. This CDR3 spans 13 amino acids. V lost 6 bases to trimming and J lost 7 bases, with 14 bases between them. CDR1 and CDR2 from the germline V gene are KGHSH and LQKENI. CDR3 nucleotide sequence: TGTGCCAGCTCTGCCGACCGTGGCAATACGCAGTATTTT. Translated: CASSADRGNTQYF.

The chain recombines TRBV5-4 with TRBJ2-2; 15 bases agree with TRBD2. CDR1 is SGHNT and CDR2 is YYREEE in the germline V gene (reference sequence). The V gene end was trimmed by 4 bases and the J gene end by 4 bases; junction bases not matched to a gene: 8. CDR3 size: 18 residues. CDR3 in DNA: TGTGCCAGCAGCCCGCGGACTAGCGGGAGGGTGGCCACCGGGGAGCTGTTTTTT. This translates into CASSPRTSGRVATGELFF.

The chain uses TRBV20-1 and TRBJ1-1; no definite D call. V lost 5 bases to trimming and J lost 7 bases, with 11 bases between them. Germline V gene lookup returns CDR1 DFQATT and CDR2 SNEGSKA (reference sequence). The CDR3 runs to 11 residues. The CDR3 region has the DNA TGCAGTGCTGCGTACCCGGTTGAAGCTTTCTTT. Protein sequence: CSAAYPVEAFF.

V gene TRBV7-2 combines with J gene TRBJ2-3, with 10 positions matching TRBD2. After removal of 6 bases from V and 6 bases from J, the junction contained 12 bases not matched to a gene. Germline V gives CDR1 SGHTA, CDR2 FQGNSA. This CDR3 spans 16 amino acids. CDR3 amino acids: CASRRGTSATSDTQYF. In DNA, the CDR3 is TGTGCCAGCAGGAGAGGGACTAGCGCAACTTCGGATACGCAGTATTTT.

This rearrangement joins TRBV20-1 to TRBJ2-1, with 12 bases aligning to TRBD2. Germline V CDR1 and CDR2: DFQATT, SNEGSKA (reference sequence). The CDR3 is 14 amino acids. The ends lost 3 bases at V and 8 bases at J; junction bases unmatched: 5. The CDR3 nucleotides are TGCAGTGCTAGGCTAGCGGGAGGGCCCCATGAGCAGTTCTTC. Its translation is CSARLAGGPHEQFF.